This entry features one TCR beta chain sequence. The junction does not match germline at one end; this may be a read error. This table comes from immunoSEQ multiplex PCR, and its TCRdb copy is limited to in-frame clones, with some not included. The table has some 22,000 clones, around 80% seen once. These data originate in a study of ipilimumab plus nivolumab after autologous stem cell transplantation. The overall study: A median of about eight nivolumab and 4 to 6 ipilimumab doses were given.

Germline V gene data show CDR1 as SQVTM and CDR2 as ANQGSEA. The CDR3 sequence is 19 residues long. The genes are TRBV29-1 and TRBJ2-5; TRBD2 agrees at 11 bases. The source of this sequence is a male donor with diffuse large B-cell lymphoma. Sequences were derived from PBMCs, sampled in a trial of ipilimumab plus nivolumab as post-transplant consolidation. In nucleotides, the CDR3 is TGCCGCGTTGACGGGGGGGGGCCTAGCGGGGGGACCAGCCAAGAGACCCAGTACTTC. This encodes CRVDGGGPSGGTSQETQYF.